Listed below are T cell receptor beta chains from one sample, sequenced in a study of OX40 agonist ivuxolimab in advanced cancers. The protocol was immunoSEQ multiplex PCR, while the TCRdb copy is restricted to in-frame clones and leaves out a portion. The sample has 75,000 to 95,000 clones; approximately 89% are singletons. Sequencing used CD4+ or CD8+ T cells sorted from blood, obtained in a trial of the OX40 agonist ivuxolimab. The receptor source for this set is an adult with an advanced solid tumor such as melanoma, head and neck, liver or kidney cancer. Both conserved end residues are part of each CDR3. D genes are given only for firm matches. Clone size is shown for a subset of rows, as once, few, many or a class of expanded clone.

size: -
length: 15
V: TRBV5-4
D: TRBD1
J: TRBJ1-1
CDR3: CASSLAGRGQNEAFF
DNA: TGTGCCAGCAGCTTGGCGGGGAGGGGGCAAAATGAAGCTTTCTTT

size: -
length: 12
V: TRBV29-1
D: -
J: TRBJ1-4
CDR3: CSAASTNEKLFF
DNA: TGCAGCGCCGCCTCGACTAATGAAAAACTGTTTTTT

size: -
length: 16
V: TRBV7-9
D: -
J: TRBJ1-2
CDR3: CASSLLDRGSRRRYTF
DNA: TGTGCCAGCAGCTTATTAGACCGGGGGTCTCGCAGACGCTACACCTTC

size: once
length: 13
V: TRBV18
D: -
J: TRBJ2-4
CDR3: CASSGDAKNIQYF
DNA: TGTGCCAGCTCCGGGGATGCCAAAAACATTCAGTACTTC

size: -
length: 14
V: TRBV18
D: -
J: TRBJ1-2
CDR3: CASSPGATNYGYTF
DNA: TGTGCCAGCTCGCCCGGGGCCACTAACTATGGCTACACCTTC

size: -
length: 15
V: TRBV29-1
D: -
J: TRBJ2-6
CDR3: CSVDGGSSGANVLTF
DNA: TGCAGCGTTGATGGGGGGAGCTCTGGGGCCAACGTCCTGACTTTC

size: -
length: 9
V: TRBV20-1
D: -
J: TRBJ1-2
CDR3: CSTNYGYTF
DNA: TGCAGTACTAACTATGGCTACACCTTC

size: -
length: 12
V: TRBV29-1
D: -
J: TRBJ2-7
CDR3: CSVVPRDYEQYF
DNA: TGCAGCGTTGTACCCAGGGACTACGAGCAGTACTTC

size: -
length: 13
V: TRBV27
D: -
J: TRBJ1-1
CDR3: CASSAYTGTEAFF
DNA: TGTGCCAGCAGTGCATACACGGGCACTGAAGCTTTCTTT

size: -
length: 15
V: TRBV7-2
D: TRBD1
J: TRBJ1-3
CDR3: CASSGGGFSGNTIYF
DNA: TGTGCCAGCAGCGGAGGGGGCTTCTCTGGAAACACCATATATTTT

size: -
length: 15
V: TRBV5-8
D: -
J: TRBJ2-3
CDR3: CASSPRAAKQNTQYF
DNA: TGTGCCAGCAGCCCTCGGGCCGCAAAGCAGAATACGCAGTATTTT

size: -
length: 16
V: TRBV5-4
D: -
J: TRBJ1-1
CDR3: CASSFPGALMNTEAFF
DNA: TGTGCCAGCAGCTTCCCTGGGGCTCTCATGAACACTGAAGCTTTCTTT

size: few
length: 15
V: TRBV6-5
D: TRBD1
J: TRBJ1-1
CDR3: CASSSAGTVNTEAFF
DNA: TGTGCCAGCAGTTCCGCCGGGACAGTGAACACTGAAGCTTTCTTT

size: -
length: 13
V: TRBV15
D: -
J: TRBJ1-5
CDR3: CATSRAPNQPQHF
DNA: TGTGCCACCAGCAGAGCGCCGAATCAGCCCCAGCATTTT

size: once
length: 14
V: TRBV29-1
D: -
J: TRBJ2-7
CDR3: CSVVGQTRTYEQYF
DNA: TGCAGCGTTGTGGGTCAGACTCGAACCTACGAGCAGTACTTC

size: medium-sized
length: 14
V: TRBV10-1
D: -
J: TRBJ2-2
CDR3: CASSEFHDTGELFF
DNA: TGCGCCAGCAGTGAATTTCATGACACCGGGGAGCTGTTTTTT

size: -
length: 14
V: TRBV7-3
D: TRBD2
J: TRBJ2-7
CDR3: CASSRTSGSHEQYF
DNA: TGTGCCAGCAGCCGGACTAGCGGGAGTCACGAGCAGTACTTC

size: -
length: 11
V: TRBV7-2
D: -
J: TRBJ1-2
CDR3: CASGLGYGYTF
DNA: TGTGCCAGCGGTTTGGGCTATGGCTACACCTTC

size: -
length: 16
V: TRBV27
D: TRBD1
J: TRBJ2-3
CDR3: CASSLEQGWPTDTQYF
DNA: TGTGCCAGCAGTTTGGAACAGGGGTGGCCCACAGATACGCAGTATTTT

size: -
length: 16
V: TRBV28
D: TRBD1
J: TRBJ1-5
CDR3: CASSTPVGQNNQPQHF
DNA: TGTGCCAGCAGCACCCCGGTGGGACAGAACAATCAGCCCCAGCATTTT